These 20 T cell receptor beta chains came from one sample sequenced in a study of tumor-infiltrating lymphocytes in primary liver carcinoma. Unsorted bulk tissue, about 19-32 mg of it, served as the source for co-extraction of RNA and DNA. TCR beta cDNA was made from 400 to 500 ng total RNA with a constant-region primer. Three-round nested multiplex PCR performed with slightly modified ARM-PCR produced the TCR beta libraries. PCR rounds one and two used TRBV1-TRBV30 forward primers with a C-beta reverse primer for roughly 9 cycles each. A single record per CDR3 protein comes from TCRdb applying MiXCR to the multiplex PCR reads. Among approximately 190,000 distinct CDR3 sequences listed, around four fifths were seen once. Sequences were obtained from tumor tissue from primary liver carcinoma. These receptors came from a middle-aged man with primary liver carcinoma and hepatitis B virus infection.

With respect to this clonotype: The CDR3 does not close with the conserved phenylalanine or tryptophan, likely indicating a read error. This chain connects TRBV6-1 to TRBJ2-3; no clear D gene. This CDR3 has 11 residues. Germline V gives CDR1 MNHNS, CDR2 SASEGT. The V gene lost 8 bases and the J gene lost 9 bases, with 12 bases spanning the gap. The CDR3 spells CASDAVHTQYL. CDR3 coding DNA: TGTGCCAGCGATGCGGTTCACACGCAGTATTTG.

As for this clonotype: This may stem from a read error, because a much larger clone lies one nucleotide away. The CDR3 protein is CGWRPLRREAGEQYF. Here the CDR3 DNA reads TGTGGCTGGAGGCCTCTCCGGAGGGAGGCAGGCGAGCAGTACTTC. The chain recombines TRBV30 with TRBJ2-7; D perhaps matches TRBD2 (6 bases). Germline V lookup: CDR1 GTSNPN, CDR2 SVGIG (reference sequence). This CDR3 spans 15 amino acids.

Regarding this clonotype: Since no conserved phenylalanine or tryptophan closes the CDR3, a read error is the likely cause. V is TRBV11-2 and J is TRBJ2-2; TRBD2 matches 9 bases. Losses at the gene ends were 6 bases for V and 0 bases for J; bases not matched to a gene: 8. The germline CDR1 and CDR2 sequences are SGHAT and FQNNGV. This CDR3 spans 17 amino acids. The CDR3 nucleotides are TGTGCCAGCAGTACCCGGACTAGCGCCGCGAACACCGGGGAGCTGTTTATT. Protein: CASSTRTSAANTGELFI.

As regards this clonotype: One junction end disagrees with the germline gene, perhaps due to a read error. This chain uses TRBV11-3 with TRBJ2-1; D perhaps matches TRBD1 (6 bases). This CDR3 region has 19 residues. In germline, CDR1 is SGHNT, CDR2 YENEEA. DNA of the CDR3: TGTGTCAGCAGCTTAGGACGACAGGATACTCGGGGATCATACAATGAGCAGTTCTTC. This codes for CVSSLGRQDTRGSYNEQFF.

Concerning this clonotype: One end of the junction fails to match germline, which may point to a read error. The rearrangement joins TRBV14 to TRBJ2-3; D call uncertain. CDR1 and CDR2 (germline): SGHDN, FVKESK. This CDR3 region has 13 residues. This chain's CDR3 is CTSSRRYTDTQYF. As DNA, the CDR3 is TGTACCAGCAGCCGAAGATACACTGATACGCAGTATTTT.

The chain uses TRBV4-2 and TRBJ2-1, with TRBD2 identical over 7 bases. This CDR3 contains 15 residues. J was trimmed by 6 bases and V by 9 bases; bases with no gene match: 14. Germline V gene data show CDR1 as LGHNA and CDR2 as YNFKEQ. The CDR3 DNA reads TGTGCCAGAATCCAAGGAGGCGGGAGTGGCAATGAGCAGTTCTTC. The encoded protein is CARIQGGGSGNEQFF.

Of note for this clonotype: Since no conserved phenylalanine or tryptophan closes the CDR3, a read error is the likely cause. The V and J genes are TRBV6-5 and TRBJ2-5; TRBD1 agrees at 7 bases. The CDR3 has 13 residues. Germline CDR1 MNHEY, CDR2 SVGAGI. The CDR3 bases are TGTGCAAGCAGAGGGACAGCCCAAGAGACCCAGTACATA. Encoded protein: CASRGTAQETQYI.

In the case of this clonotype: It is likely a read error, because the conserved phenylalanine at the end of the CDR3 is missing. The limits of the CDR3 on the DNA are not certain, so only TCRdb's listed CDR3 is given. V and J are TRBV6-2 or TRBV6-3 and TRBJ2-7; the table's D call, TRBD1, has no DNA check behind it. Germline lookup yields CDR1 MNHEY and CDR2 SVGEGT. Counting both end residues, the CDR3 totals 16 amino acids. CDR3 amino acids: CASSYSTQGNRYEHYL.

J is TRBJ2-2 and V is TRBV11-2; tentative D call: TRBD2 (5 bases). CDR3 size: 14 residues. Germline assignment: CDR1 SGHAT and CDR2 FQNNGV. Trimming removed 5 bases at V and 10 bases at J, with 17 bases between. This CDR3 is CASSTDSDSAELFF. In nucleotides, the CDR3 is TGTGCCAGCAGCACAGATTCGGACTCCGCGGAGCTGTTTTTT. Supplemented by reference TRBV11-2 and TRBJ2-2, the full variable domain reads EAGVAQSPRYKIIEKRQSVAFWCNPISGHATLYWYQQILGQGPKLLIQFQNNGVVDDSQLPKDRFSAERLKGVDSTLKIQPAKLEDSAVYLCASSTDSDSAELFFGEGSRLTVL.

Remarks on this clonotype: One end of the junction varies from germline; a read error may be responsible. This rearrangement joins TRBV12-3 or TRBV12-4 to TRBJ1-6, with a tentative D call TRBD1 (6 bases). The CDR3 is 14 amino acids. The CDR3: CASILSGTGTTLHF. The CDR3 DNA is TGCGCCAGCATTCTAAGCGGGACTGGGACAACCCTCCACTTT.

The chain joins TRBV5-5 to TRBJ2-2; weak D call: TRBD1 (6 bases). Germline assignment: CDR1 SGHKS and CDR2 YYEKEE (reference sequence). Trimming stripped 3 bases from V and 6 bases from J, with 18 bases between. CDR3 size: 16 residues. The CDR3 is CASSWHGGRRSGELFF. The CDR3 bases are TGTGCCAGCAGCTGGCATGGGGGCAGACGGTCCGGGGAGCTGTTTTTT.

With regard to this clonotype: A read error may produce the germline difference seen at one junction end. The V and J genes are TRBV5-6 and TRBJ2-2, with D tentatively TRBD2 (6 bases). In germline, CDR1 is SGHDT, CDR2 YYEEEE. The CDR3 totals 14 residues. CDR3 in DNA: TGTGCCAGCATGGCCGGAGGGAACACCGAGGAGCTGTTTTTT. This sequence encodes CASMAGGNTEELFF. The full variable domain, completed using reference TRBV5-6 and TRBJ2-2, is DAGVTQSPTHLIKTRGQQVTLRCSPKSGHDTVSWYQQALGQGPQFIFQYYEEEERQRGNFPDRFSGHQFPNYSSELNVNALLLGDSALYLCASMAGGNTEELFFGEGSRLTVL.

With regard to this clonotype: This is likely a read error, given that the CDR3 carries no conserved phenylalanine or tryptophan at its end. The DNA is omitted, as the CDR3 cannot be located on it reliably, and the CDR3 follows TCRdb's listing. The chain carries TRBV29-1 and TRBJ2-3. The germline V gene has CDR1 SQVTM and CDR2 ANQGSEA. The CDR3 sequence runs 11 residues, both termini included. The CDR3 loop reads CGFGDTDTQYY.

Remarks on this clonotype: Because the CDR3 is missing its conserved closing phenylalanine or tryptophan, this is likely a read error. The chain carries TRBV29-1 and TRBJ2-1; D might be TRBD2 (7 bases). The length of the CDR3 is 15 residues. The germline V gene has CDR1 SQVTM and CDR2 ANQGSEA. Trimming cost V 3 bases and J 8 bases, with 20 bases left between them. The CDR3 here is CSVEFGTGGSYEQFL. Written as DNA, the CDR3 is TGCAGCGTTGAGTTCGGGACGGGGGGCTCTTATGAGCAGTTCCTC.

With regard to this clonotype: The junction departs from germline at one end; a sequencing error may be responsible. The V call is TRBV11-1, the J call TRBJ2-7; the D gene is possibly TRBD2 (6 bases). CDR1 is SGHAT, CDR2 FQDESV, per germline (reference sequence). CDR3 size: 15 residues. CDR3 nucleotide sequence: TGTGCCAGCAGCTCATCCGGGGACTCCTCCTCCGAGCAATACTTC. Encoded protein: CASSSSGDSSSEQYF. The full variable domain, with the rest looked up from reference TRBV11-1 and TRBJ2-7, is EAEVAQSPRYKITEKSQAVAFWCDPISGHATLYWYRQILGQGPELLVQFQDESVVDDSQLPKDRFSAERLKGVDSTLKIQPAELGDSAMYLCASSSSGDSSSEQYFGPGTRLTVT.

Regarding this clonotype: The final CDR3 position lacks the conserved phenylalanine or tryptophan, pointing to a likely read error. The DNA is left out, because the CDR3 cannot be placed on it with certainty; the CDR3 is given as TCRdb lists it. The CDR3 is CASNYRREGRETHYY. This rearrangement joins TRBV11-2 to TRBJ2-5; the table's TRBD2 call for D was not verified on the DNA. The CDR3 is 15 amino acids long, termini counted. Germline V lookup: CDR1 SGHAT, CDR2 FQNNGV.

The chain combines TRBV6-5 with TRBJ2-1; D remains ambiguous. CDR3 length: 15 residues. The germline V gene encodes CDR1 MNHEY and CDR2 SVGAGI. V lost 7 bases and J 3 bases, leaving 16 bases between the germline ends. The CDR3 reads CASMRAGPFYNEQFF. DNA of the CDR3: TGTGCCAGCATGCGAGCAGGTCCTTTCTACAATGAGCAGTTCTTC.

A note on this clonotype: A junction end diverges from the germline sequence, so it may reflect a read error. The rearrangement uses TRBV6-2 or TRBV6-3 and TRBJ2-7; D remains ambiguous. Looked up from germline, CDR1 is MNHEY and CDR2 is SVGEGT. The CDR3 has 14 amino acids. Here the CDR3 reads CVSNDAKGRYEQYF. In nucleotides, the CDR3 is TGTGTCAGCAACGACGCCAAGGGAAGGTACGAGCAGTATTTC.

With regard to this clonotype: The junction does not match germline at one end; this may be a read error. The rearrangement links TRBV4-3 to TRBJ1-5; perhaps TRBD1 as D (5 bases). CDR1 is LGHNA and CDR2 is YSLEER in the germline V gene. CDR3 length equals 17 residues. Written as DNA, the CDR3 is TGCGCCAGCAGCCAAACTACACAAGGGGCCGGCAATCAGTCCCAGCATTTT. Its protein is CASSQTTQGAGNQSQHF.

A remark on this clonotype: In this CDR3 the conserved last residue, phenylalanine or tryptophan, is missing, so a read error is likely. No DNA is shown, since the ends of the CDR3 on it are uncertain; the CDR3 is the one TCRdb lists. V and J are TRBV6-6 and TRBJ2-7; no DNA check was done on the table's D call, TRBD1. CDR1 and CDR2 (germline): MNHNY, SVGAGI (reference sequence). The CDR3 spans 15 residues, counting both ends. CDR3 in amino acids: CASSYPEGRGDEPYL.